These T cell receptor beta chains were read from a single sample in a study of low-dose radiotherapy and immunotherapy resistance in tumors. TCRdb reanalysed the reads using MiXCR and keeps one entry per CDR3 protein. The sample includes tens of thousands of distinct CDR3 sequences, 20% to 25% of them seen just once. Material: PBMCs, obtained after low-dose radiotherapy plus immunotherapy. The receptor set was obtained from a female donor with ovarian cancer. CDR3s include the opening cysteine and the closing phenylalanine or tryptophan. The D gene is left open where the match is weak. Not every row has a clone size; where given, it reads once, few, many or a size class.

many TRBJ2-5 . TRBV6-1 TGTGCCAGCAGTGAACGAAGGGGCGGCCAAGAGACCCAGTACTTC CASSERRGGQETQYF
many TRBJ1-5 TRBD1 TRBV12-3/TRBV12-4 TGTGCCAGCAGGCAGACAGGGGAAAATCAGCCCCAGCATTTT CASRQTGENQPQHF
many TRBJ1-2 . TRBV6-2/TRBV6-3 TGTGCCAGCAGTGGCAGCTATGGCTACACCTTC CASSGSYGYTF
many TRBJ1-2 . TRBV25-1 TGTGCCAGCAGTGCCTCGGGACGGGGTTTTGGCTACACCTTC CASSASGRGFGYTF
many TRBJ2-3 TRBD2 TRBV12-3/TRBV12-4 TGTGCCAGCATAGCCGGGAGGGGTACGCAGTATTTT CASIAGRGTQYF
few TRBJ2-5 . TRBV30 TGTGCCTGGGGACAGCAAGAGACCCAGTACTTC CAWGQQETQYF
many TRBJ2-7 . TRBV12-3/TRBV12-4 TGTGCCAGCAGCGCCGAGGGGTACGAGCAGTACTTC CASSAEGYEQYF
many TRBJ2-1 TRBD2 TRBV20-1 TGCAGTGCTCAAACTAGCGGGAGATACAATGAGCAGTTCTTC CSAQTSGRYNEQFF
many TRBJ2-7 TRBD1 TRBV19 TGTGCCAGTAGTATAGGTGGGACAGGAGCCTACGAGCAGTACTTC CASSIGGTGAYEQYF
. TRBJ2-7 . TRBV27 TGTGCCAGCAGTTTAATCAGGGCTGCGTACGAGCAGTACTTC CASSLIRAAYEQYF
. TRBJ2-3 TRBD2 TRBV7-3 TGTGCCAGCAGCCGAACCGGGACTAGCGGGAGGGCCGTGGCAGATACGCAGTATTTT CASSRTGTSGRAVADTQYF
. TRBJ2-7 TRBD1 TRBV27 TGTGCCAGCAGTCTCTCCTCCGGGACAGGGAGGTACGAGCAGTACTTC CASSLSSGTGRYEQYF
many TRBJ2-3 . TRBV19 TGTGCCAGTAGTATAGATCTCGGGGTAGCAGATACGCAGTATTTT CASSIDLGVADTQYF
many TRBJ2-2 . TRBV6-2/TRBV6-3 TGTGCCAGCAGCCAGGACAGATCCACCGGGGAGCTGTTTTTT CASSQDRSTGELFF